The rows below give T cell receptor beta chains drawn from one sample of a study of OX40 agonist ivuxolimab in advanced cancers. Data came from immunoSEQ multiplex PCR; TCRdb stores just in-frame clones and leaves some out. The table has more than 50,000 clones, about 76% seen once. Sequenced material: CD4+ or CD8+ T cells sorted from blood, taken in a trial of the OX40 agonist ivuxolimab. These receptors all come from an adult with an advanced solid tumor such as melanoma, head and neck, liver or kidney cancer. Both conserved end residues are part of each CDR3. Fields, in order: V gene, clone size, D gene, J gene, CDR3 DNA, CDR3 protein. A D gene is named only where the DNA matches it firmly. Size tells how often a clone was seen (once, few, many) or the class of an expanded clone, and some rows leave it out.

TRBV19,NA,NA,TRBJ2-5,TGTGCCAGTAGTATGAGGCAAGAGACCCAGTACTTC,CASSMRQETQYF
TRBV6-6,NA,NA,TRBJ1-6,TGTGCCAGCAGTCCCACCGCAGGGGTCTTCCACTTT,CASSPTAGVFHF
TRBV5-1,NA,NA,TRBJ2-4,TGCGCCAGCAGCGCCGGATTTGACTCACCACTGAACATTCAGTACTTC,CASSAGFDSPLNIQYF
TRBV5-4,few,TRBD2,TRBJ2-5,TGTGCCCTCCATGGGGGGGATCAGACCCAGTACTTC,CALHGGDQTQYF
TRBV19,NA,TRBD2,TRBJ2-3,TGTGCCAGTAGTACCCGACTAGCGGGGTTTAGCACAGATACGCAGTATTTT,CASSTRLAGFSTDTQYF
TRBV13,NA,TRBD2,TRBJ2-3,TGTGCCAGCAGCTGGCAGGGACTAGCGGGGGGCACAGATACGCAGTATTTT,CASSWQGLAGGTDTQYF
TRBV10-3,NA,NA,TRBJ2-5,TGTGCCATCAGTGACGGGGCAGGGGATAAAGAGACCCAGTACTTC,CAISDGAGDKETQYF
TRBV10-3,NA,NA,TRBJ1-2,TGTGCCATCAGCCTACAGGAGACAAACTATGGCTACACCTTC,CAISLQETNYGYTF
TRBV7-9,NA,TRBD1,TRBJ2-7,TGTGCCAGCAGCTTAGTAGGACAGGGGAGCGAGCAGTACTTC,CASSLVGQGSEQYF
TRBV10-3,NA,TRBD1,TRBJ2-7,TGTGCCATCAGCCCGGGACAGGGCTACGAGCAGTACTTC,CAISPGQGYEQYF
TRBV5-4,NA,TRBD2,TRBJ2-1,TGTGCCAGCAGCGGAGAGGGACTAGCGGGAGCCGGTGAGCAGTTCTTC,CASSGEGLAGAGEQFF
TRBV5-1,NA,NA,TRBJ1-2,TGCGCCAGCAGCTTGGACAGTAACTATGGCTACACCTTC,CASSLDSNYGYTF
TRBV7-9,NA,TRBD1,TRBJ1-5,TGTGCCAGCAGCCCAGGACAGGGGGATAGCAATCAGCCCCAGCATTTT,CASSPGQGDSNQPQHF
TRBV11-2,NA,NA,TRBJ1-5,TGTGCCAGCAGCTTAGATACAGGTAGCAATCAGCCCCAGCATTTT,CASSLDTGSNQPQHF
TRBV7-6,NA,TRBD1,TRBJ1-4,TGTGCCAGCAGCTTGGGACAGGAAAAACTGTTTTTT,CASSLGQEKLFF
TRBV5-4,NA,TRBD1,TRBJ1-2,TGTGCCAGCAGCTTACAGGGGGCTAACTATGGCTACACCTTC,CASSLQGANYGYTF
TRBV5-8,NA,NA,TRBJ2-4,TGTGCCAGCAGCTTTGAGGGACTAGCCAAAAACATTCAGTACTTC,CASSFEGLAKNIQYF
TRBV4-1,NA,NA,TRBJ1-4,TGCGCCAGCAGCCAAGATCACCGCAGTCCTATCATTGAAAAACTGTTTTTT,CASSQDHRSPIIEKLFF
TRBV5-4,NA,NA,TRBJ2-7,TGTGCCAGCAGCCTGAAGGGGGAACCCTACGAGCAGTACTTC,CASSLKGEPYEQYF
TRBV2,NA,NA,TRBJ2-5,TGTGCCAGCGGTCACTCGGGACAAGAGACCCAGTACTTC,CASGHSGQETQYF
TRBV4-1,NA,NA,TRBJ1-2,TGCGCCAGCAGCCAAGAGGGGGTGCCTGGCTATGGCTACACCTTC,CASSQEGVPGYGYTF
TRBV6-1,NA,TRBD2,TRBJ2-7,TGTGCCAGCAGAGACCGAGCGGGAGTTGTGTACGAGCAGTACTTC,CASRDRAGVVYEQYF
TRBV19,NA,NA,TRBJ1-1,TGTGCCAGTAGTCCAATCGTGGGGGCATTGGCTTTCTTT,CASSPIVGALAFF
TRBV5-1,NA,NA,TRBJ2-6,TGCGCCAGCAGCTTGGGAGGGACTGGGGCCAACGTCCTGACTTTC,CASSLGGTGANVLTF
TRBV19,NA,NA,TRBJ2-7,TGTGCCAGTAGTCGTCAGGGACCATTACACTTC,CASSRQGPLHF
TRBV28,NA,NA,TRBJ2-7,TGTGCCAGCAGTGGGGACGGCTACGAGCAGTACTTC,CASSGDGYEQYF
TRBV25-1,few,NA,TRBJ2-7,TGTGCCAGCGGCCCGCAGATGGGCTCCTACGAGCAGTACTTC,CASGPQMGSYEQYF
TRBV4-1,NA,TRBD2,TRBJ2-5,TGCGCCAGCAGCCAAGGGGCCGGGACTAGCGCTTTAGAGACCCAGTACTTC,CASSQGAGTSALETQYF
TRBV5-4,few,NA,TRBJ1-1,TGTGCCAGCAGCCAAACGGACACTGAAGCTTTCTTT,CASSQTDTEAFF
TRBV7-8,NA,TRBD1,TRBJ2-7,TGTGCCAGCAGCTTAGCGGGACAGGGCCTCCCCTACGAGCAGTACTTC,CASSLAGQGLPYEQYF
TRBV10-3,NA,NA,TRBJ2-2,TGTGCCATCAGGCCGGGACGGGACACCGGGGAGCTGTTTTTT,CAIRPGRDTGELFF
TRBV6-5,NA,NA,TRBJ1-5,TGTGCCAGCAGAGGGGGGGGAGATCAGCCCCAGCATTTT,CASRGGGDQPQHF
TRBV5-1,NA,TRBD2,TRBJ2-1,TGCGCCAGCAGCCCATGGACTAGCGGGGGGGCCGGAGGTGAGCAGTTCTTC,CASSPWTSGGAGGEQFF
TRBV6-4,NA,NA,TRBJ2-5,TGTGCCAGCAGCCGTCAGAGGGACGAGACCCAGTACTTC,CASSRQRDETQYF
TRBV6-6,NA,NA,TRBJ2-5,TGTGCCAGCAGCCGGGATCTCCAAGAGACCCAGTACTTC,CASSRDLQETQYF
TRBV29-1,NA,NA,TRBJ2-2,TGCAGCGTTGACAGGGGGAACACCGGGGAGCTGTTTTTT,CSVDRGNTGELFF
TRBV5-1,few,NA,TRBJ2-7,TGCGCCAGCAGCTCACAAGCCGGGACGGGGACCTACGAGCAGTACTTC,CASSSQAGTGTYEQYF
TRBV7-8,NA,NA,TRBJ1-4,TGTGCCAGCAGAACAACTAATGAAAAACTGTTTTTT,CASRTTNEKLFF
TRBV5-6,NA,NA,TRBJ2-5,TGTGCCAGCAGCCCTTGGGGTCGCCCAGAGACCCAGTACTTC,CASSPWGRPETQYF
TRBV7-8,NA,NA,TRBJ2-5,TGTGCCAGCAGCCCCCCGGGGACTGTCATGCAGACCCAGTACTTC,CASSPPGTVMQTQYF
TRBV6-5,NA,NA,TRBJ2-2,TGTGCCAGCAGCCAAATACAGGGCACCGGGGAGCTGTTTTTT,CASSQIQGTGELFF
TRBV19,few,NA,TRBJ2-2,TGTGCCAGTAGTAAAGGGACAAGAACCGGGGAGCTGTTTTTT,CASSKGTRTGELFF
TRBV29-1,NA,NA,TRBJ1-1,TGCAGCGCCGCGAGGGGGGCAGGGGACACTGAAGCTTTCTTT,CSAARGAGDTEAFF
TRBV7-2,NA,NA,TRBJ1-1,TGTGCCAGCAGCTTAGATGACAGGATAGCTTTCTTT,CASSLDDRIAFF
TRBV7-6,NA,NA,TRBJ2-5,TGTGCCAGCAGCCAGGGGCCTAGCGGAAAAGAGACCCAGTACTTC,CASSQGPSGKETQYF
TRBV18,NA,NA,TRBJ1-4,TGTGCCAGCTCAGAGGGGAAGGAAAAACTGTTTTTT,CASSEGKEKLFF
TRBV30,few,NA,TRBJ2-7,TGTGCCTGTAGTGAGACTGCCGGTACTCCCTACGAGCAGTACTTC,CACSETAGTPYEQYF